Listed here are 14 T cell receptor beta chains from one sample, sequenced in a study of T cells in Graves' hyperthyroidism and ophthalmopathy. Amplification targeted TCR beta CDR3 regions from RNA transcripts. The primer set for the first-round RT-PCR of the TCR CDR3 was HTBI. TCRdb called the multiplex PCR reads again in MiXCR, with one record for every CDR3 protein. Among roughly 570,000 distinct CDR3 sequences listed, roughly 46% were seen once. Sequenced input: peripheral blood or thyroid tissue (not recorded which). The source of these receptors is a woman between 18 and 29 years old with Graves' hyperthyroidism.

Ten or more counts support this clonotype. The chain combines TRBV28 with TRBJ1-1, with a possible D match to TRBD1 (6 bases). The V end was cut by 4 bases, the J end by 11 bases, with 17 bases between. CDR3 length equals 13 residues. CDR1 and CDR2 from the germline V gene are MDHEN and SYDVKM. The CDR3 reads CASSSLPGGAAFF. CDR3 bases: TGTGCCAGCAGTTCCTTACCGGGGGGGGCCGCTTTCTTT.

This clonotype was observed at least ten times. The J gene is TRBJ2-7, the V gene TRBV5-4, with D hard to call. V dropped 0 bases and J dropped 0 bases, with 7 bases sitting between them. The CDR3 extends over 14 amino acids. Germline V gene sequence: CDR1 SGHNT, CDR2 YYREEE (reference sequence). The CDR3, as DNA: TGTGCCAGCAGCTTGGGCCCTGACTCCTACGAGCAGTACTTC. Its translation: CASSLGPDSYEQYF.

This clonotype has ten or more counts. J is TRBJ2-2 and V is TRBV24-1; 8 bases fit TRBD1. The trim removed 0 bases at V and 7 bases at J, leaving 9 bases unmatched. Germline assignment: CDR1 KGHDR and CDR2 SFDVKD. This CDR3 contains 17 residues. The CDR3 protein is CATSDLRTGILGGELFF. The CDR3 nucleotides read TGTGCCACCAGTGATTTGCGGACAGGGATCCTCGGCGGGGAGCTGTTTTTT.

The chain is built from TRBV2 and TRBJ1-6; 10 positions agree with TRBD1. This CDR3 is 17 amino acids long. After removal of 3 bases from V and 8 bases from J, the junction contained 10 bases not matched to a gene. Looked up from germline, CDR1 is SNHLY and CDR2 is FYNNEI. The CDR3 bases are TGTGCCAGCAGTGAGAGACTCCGACAGGGGGCTGATTCACCCCTCCACTTT. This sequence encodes CASSERLRQGADSPLHF. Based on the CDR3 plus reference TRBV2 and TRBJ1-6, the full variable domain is EPEVTQTPSHQVTQMGQEVILRCVPISNHLYFYWYRQILGQKVEFLVSFYNNEISEKSEIFDDQFSVERPDGSNFTLKIRSTKLEDSAMYFCASSERLRQGADSPLHFGNGTRLTVT.

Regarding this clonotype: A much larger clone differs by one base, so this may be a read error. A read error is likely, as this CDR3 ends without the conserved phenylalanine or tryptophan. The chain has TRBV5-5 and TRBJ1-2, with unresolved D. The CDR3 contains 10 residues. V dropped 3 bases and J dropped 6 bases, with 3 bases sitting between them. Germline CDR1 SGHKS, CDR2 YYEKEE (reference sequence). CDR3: CASSSNGYTY. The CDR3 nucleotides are TGTGCCAGCAGCTCCAATGGCTACACCTAC.

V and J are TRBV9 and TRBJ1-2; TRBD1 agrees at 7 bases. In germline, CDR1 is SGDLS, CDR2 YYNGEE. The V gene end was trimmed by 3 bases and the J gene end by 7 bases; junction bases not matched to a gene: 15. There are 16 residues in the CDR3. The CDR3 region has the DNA TGTGCCAGCAGCGCTTCCTCGACAGGGCTACCCCCTGGCTACACCTTC. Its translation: CASSASSTGLPPGYTF.

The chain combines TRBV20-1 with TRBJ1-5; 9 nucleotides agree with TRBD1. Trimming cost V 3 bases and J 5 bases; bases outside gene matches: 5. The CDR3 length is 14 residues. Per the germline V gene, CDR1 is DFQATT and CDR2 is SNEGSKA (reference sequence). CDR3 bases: TGCAGTGCTAGGACAGGGGGTCTTGATCAGCCCCAGCATTTT. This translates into CSARTGGLDQPQHF.

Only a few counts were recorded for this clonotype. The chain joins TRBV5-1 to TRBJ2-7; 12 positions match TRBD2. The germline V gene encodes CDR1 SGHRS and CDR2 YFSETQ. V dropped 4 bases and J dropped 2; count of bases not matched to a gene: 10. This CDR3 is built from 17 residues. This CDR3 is CASSELAGGLTPYEQYF. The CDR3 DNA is TGCGCCAGCAGCGAACTAGCGGGAGGCCTTACCCCCTACGAGCAGTACTTC.

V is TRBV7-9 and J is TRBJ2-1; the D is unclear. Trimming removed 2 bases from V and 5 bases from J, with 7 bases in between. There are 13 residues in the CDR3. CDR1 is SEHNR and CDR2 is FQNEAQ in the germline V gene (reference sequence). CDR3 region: CASSLSKHNEQFF. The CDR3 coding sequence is TGTGCCAGCAGCTTATCGAAGCACAATGAGCAGTTCTTC.

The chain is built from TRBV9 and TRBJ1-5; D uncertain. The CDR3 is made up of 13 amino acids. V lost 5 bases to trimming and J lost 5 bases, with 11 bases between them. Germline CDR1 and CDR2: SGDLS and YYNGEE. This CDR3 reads CASSDADYQPQHF. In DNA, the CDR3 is TGTGCCAGCAGTGATGCCGATTATCAGCCCCAGCATTTT.

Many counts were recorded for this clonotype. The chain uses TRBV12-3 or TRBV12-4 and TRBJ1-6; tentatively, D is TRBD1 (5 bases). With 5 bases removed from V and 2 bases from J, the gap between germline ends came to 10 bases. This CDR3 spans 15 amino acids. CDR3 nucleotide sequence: TGTGCCAGCAGTCGCAAACAGGCCTATAATTCACCCCTCCACTTT. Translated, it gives CASSRKQAYNSPLHF.

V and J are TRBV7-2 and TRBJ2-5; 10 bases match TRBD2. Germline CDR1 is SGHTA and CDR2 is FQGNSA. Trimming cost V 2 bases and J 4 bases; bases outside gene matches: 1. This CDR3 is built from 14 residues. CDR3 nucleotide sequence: TGTGCCAGCAGCTTACGGACTAGCGGAGAGACCCAGTACTTC. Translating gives CASSLRTSGETQYF.

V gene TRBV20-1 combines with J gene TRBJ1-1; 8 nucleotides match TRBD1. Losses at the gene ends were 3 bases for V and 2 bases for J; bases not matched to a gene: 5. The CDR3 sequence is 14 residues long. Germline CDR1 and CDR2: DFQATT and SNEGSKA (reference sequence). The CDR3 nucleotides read TGCAGTGCTAGGGCAGACAGGGGAAACACTGAAGCTTTCTTT. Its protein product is CSARADRGNTEAFF.

In DNA, the CDR3 is TGTGCCAGCAGCCCAGGAGGGAGGGGGTCTTCCTATGGCTACACCTTC. Translated, it gives CASSPGGRGSSYGYTF. The V call is TRBV7-8, the J call TRBJ1-2; maybe TRBD1 (6 bases). The germline gives CDR1 SGHVS, CDR2 FQNEAQ. The length of the CDR3 is 16 residues. V was pared by 5 bases and J by 4 bases, with 20 bases between.